A single sample is the source of the 15 T cell receptor beta chains below, sequenced in a study of T-cell memory formation after mild COVID-19. TCRdb used MiXCR to reprocess the 5' RACE reads, holding one entry per CDR3 protein. Of 130,000 to 150,000 distinct CDR3 sequences listed, roughly 19% are singletons. The sequencing sample was made of PBMCs or a T cell subset sorted from them (not recorded which). The origin of the receptors is an adult woman who had mild COVID-19 (a few samples of this study predate the infection). Cell type and time point are not known.

This clonotype came up a few times. This chain links TRBV7-2 with TRBJ1-1; 11 bases line up with TRBD1. The trim removed 5 bases at V and 4 bases at J, leaving 6 bases unmatched. The CDR3 has 15 residues. CDR1 SGHTA and CDR2 FQGNSA come from the germline V gene. The CDR3 sequence: CASSPDRGRFTEAFF. CDR3 sequence (DNA): TGTGCCAGCAGCCCGGACAGGGGGCGCTTCACTGAAGCTTTCTTT. The full variable domain, completed using reference TRBV7-2 and TRBJ1-1, is GAGVSQSPSNKVTEKGKDVELRCDPISGHTALYWYRQSLGQGLEFLIYFQGNSAPDKSGLPSDRFSAERTGGSVSTLTIQRTQQEDSAVYLCASSPDRGRFTEAFFGQGTRLTVV.

In this sample, this clonotype is medium-sized (0.01 to 0.1%). The chain carries TRBV9 and TRBJ2-7; 9 bases line up with TRBD2. Germline assignment: CDR1 SGDLS and CDR2 YYNGEE. This CDR3 comprises 14 residues. J gave up 2 bases and V 6 bases, and 6 bases lay outside the gene matches. The CDR3 nucleotides are TGTGCCAGCAACCCTGGCGGGAGGGCCTACGAGCAGTACTTC. It codes for CASNPGGRAYEQYF.

In this sample, this clonotype turned up a few times. This chain uses TRBV5-4 with TRBJ2-6, with TRBD1 as a possible D gene (6 bases). The CDR3 spans 16 residues. Trimming pared 4 bases from V and 1 base from J, leaving 12 bases between. Germline CDR1 and CDR2: SGHNT and YYREEE (reference sequence). In DNA, the CDR3 is TGTGCCAGCAGCCCTCCCGGACAGTCTGGGGCCAACGTCCTGACTTTC. It encodes CASSPPGQSGANVLTF.

This clonotype was detected only a few times. This chain links TRBV12-3 or TRBV12-4 with TRBJ2-3, with D unclear. The V end lost 5 bases, the J end lost 5 bases, and 5 bases lay between the germline ends. The CDR3 length is 11 residues. The CDR3 nucleotides are TGTGCCAGCAGTGGGATAGATACGCAGTATTTT. Translation gives CASSGIDTQYF.

The rearrangement uses TRBV7-2 and TRBJ1-1; D is undetermined. Looked up from germline, CDR1 is SGHTA and CDR2 is FQGNSA. With 5 bases removed from V and 6 bases from J, the gap between germline ends came to 16 bases. This CDR3 region has 14 residues. The CDR3 DNA reads as TGTGCCAGCAGCCTAGGGCGGCTTGACGCTGAAGCTTTCTTT. This translates into CASSLGRLDAEAFF.

This clonotype has only a few counts. The V call is TRBV5-6, the J call TRBJ1-2; 9 positions match TRBD1. Trimming at V came to 1 base and at J to 2 bases, leaving 3 bases not matched to a gene. This CDR3 is 15 amino acids long. Germline V gene sequence: CDR1 SGHDT, CDR2 YYEEEE. The CDR3 loop reads CASSLWDRENYGYTF. In DNA, the CDR3 is TGTGCCAGCAGCTTGTGGGACAGGGAAAACTATGGCTACACCTTC.

The table lists this clonotype with a few counts. V usage is TRBV7-9 and J usage is TRBJ2-7; D may be TRBD1 (7 bases). The CDR3 consists of 16 residues. In germline, CDR1 is SEHNR, CDR2 FQNEAQ (reference sequence). V shed 6 bases and J shed 7 bases, with 25 bases lying between them. The CDR3: CASSSGVGDRDSEQYF. For the CDR3, the DNA is TGTGCCAGCAGTTCGGGGGTTGGAGACAGGGATTCGGAGCAGTACTTC.

The V call is TRBV5-6, the J call TRBJ1-1, with D unresolved. Trimming took off 3 bases at V and 1 base at J, with 16 bases between the two ends. Per germline, CDR1 SGHDT and CDR2 YYEEEE. The CDR3 contains 16 residues. The CDR3 DNA follows: TGTGCCAGCAGCTCCGTTGGAGGCGGGAGGAACACTGAAGCTTTCTTT. Its translation is CASSSVGGGRNTEAFF.

The J gene is TRBJ2-7, the V gene TRBV5-1; D possibly corresponds to TRBD1 (5 bases). Germline lookup yields CDR1 SGHRS and CDR2 YFSETQ. V dropped 1 base and J dropped 2 bases, with 10 bases sitting between them. The CDR3 length is 14 residues. The DNA of the CDR3 is TGCGCCAGCAGCTTGCTGGACATGGCCTACGAGCAGTACTTC. It codes for CASSLLDMAYEQYF.

This clonotype has just a few counts. This chain links TRBV9 with TRBJ2-3, with D perhaps assigned TRBD1 or TRBD2 (5 bases each). This CDR3 comprises 16 residues. The germline CDR1 and CDR2 sequences are SGDLS and YYNGEE. Trimming pared 4 bases from V and 1 base from J, leaving 16 bases between. The CDR3 DNA reads as TGTGCCAGCAGCCCCCGGGCCGGGGACGGCACAGATACGCAGTATTTT. Protein: CASSPRAGDGTDTQYF.

Only a few counts were recorded for this clonotype. The rearrangement joins TRBV7-2 to TRBJ2-1; the match to TRBD2 covers 12 bases. J lost 5 bases, V lost 1 base, and 9 bases had no gene match. There are 18 residues in the CDR3. Germline CDR1 and CDR2: SGHTA and FQGNSA. In nucleotides, the CDR3 is TGTGCCAGCAGCTTAGTGGCTAGCGGGAGGGCCGGGAACAATGAGCAGTTCTTC. Translated, it gives CASSLVASGRAGNNEQFF.

This CDR3 reads CASSLSAGYQETQYF. DNA of the CDR3: TGTGCCAGCAGCTTAAGTGCGGGGTACCAAGAGACCCAGTACTTC. The V call is TRBV11-1, the J call TRBJ2-5, with D maybe TRBD2 (6 bases). Trimming left V 2 bases short and J 0 bases short, with 10 bases between. Germline V lookup: CDR1 SGHAT, CDR2 FQDESV (reference sequence). The CDR3 totals 15 residues. The full variable domain, completed using reference TRBV11-1 and TRBJ2-5, is EAEVAQSPRYKITEKSQAVAFWCDPISGHATLYWYRQILGQGPELLVQFQDESVVDDSQLPKDRFSAERLKGVDSTLKIQPAELGDSAMYLCASSLSAGYQETQYFGPGTRLLVL.

This clonotype was counted between two and nine times. The chain couples TRBV10-3 to TRBJ2-5; tentatively, D is TRBD2 (5 bases). The CDR3 has 14 residues. V lost 0 bases to trimming and J lost 1 base, with 6 bases between them. Per germline, CDR1 ENHRY and CDR2 SYGVKD. The CDR3 is CAISESGAQETQYF. Written as DNA, the CDR3 is TGTGCCATCAGTGAGTCGGGAGCCCAAGAGACCCAGTACTTC.

The CDR3 is CASSTLGTANTEAFF. The CDR3 region has the DNA TGTGCCAGTAGCACTTTAGGGACAGCGAACACTGAAGCTTTCTTT. The chain recombines TRBV19 with TRBJ1-1, with 7 bases that match TRBD1. Germline V gene lookup returns CDR1 LNHDA and CDR2 SQIVND (reference sequence). Trimming took 6 bases from V and 1 from J; bases not matched to a gene: 8. This CDR3 comprises 15 residues.

This clonotype has just a few counts. The chain uses TRBV24-1 and TRBJ2-7, with TRBD1 matching 7 bases. The V gene end was trimmed by 4 bases and the J gene end by 9 bases; junction bases not matched to a gene: 11. The CDR3 runs 14 residues. The germline CDR1 and CDR2 sequences are KGHDR and SFDVKD. The CDR3 spells CATSDFGQEVGQYF. In nucleotides, the CDR3 is TGTGCCACCAGTGACTTTGGACAGGAGGTCGGGCAGTACTTC.